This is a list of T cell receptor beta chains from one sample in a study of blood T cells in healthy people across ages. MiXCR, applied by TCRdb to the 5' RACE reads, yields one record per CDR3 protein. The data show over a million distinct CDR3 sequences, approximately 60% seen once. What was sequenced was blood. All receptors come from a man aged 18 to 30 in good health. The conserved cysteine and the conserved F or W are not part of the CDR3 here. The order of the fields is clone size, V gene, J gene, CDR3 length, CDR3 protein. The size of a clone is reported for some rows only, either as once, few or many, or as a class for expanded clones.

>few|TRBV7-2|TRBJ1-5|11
ASRLNSNQPQH
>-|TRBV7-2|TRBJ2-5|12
ASSLVGEGETQY
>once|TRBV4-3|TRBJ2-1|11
ASSQDSGREQF
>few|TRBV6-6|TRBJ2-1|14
ASSPSSGGAYNEQF
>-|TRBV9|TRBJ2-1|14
ASSVVGLAGYNEQF
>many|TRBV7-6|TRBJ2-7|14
ASSSSGDRGLYEQY
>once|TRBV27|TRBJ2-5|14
ASSLTSGEGGETQY
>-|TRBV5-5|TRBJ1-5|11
ASREGSNQPQH
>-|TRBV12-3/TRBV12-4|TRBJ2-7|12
ASSFGTSGEKQY
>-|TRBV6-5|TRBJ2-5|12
ASSGSGSQETQY
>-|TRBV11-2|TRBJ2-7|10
ASSLEESEQY
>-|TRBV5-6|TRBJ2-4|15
ASSPTGWGRGKNIQY
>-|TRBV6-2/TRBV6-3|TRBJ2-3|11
ASSDDGTDTQY
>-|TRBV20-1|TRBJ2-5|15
SALRGAGRVWGETQY
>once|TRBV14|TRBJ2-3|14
ASSPLQGRSTDTQY
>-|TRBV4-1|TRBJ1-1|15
ASSLLPDPDGGTEAF